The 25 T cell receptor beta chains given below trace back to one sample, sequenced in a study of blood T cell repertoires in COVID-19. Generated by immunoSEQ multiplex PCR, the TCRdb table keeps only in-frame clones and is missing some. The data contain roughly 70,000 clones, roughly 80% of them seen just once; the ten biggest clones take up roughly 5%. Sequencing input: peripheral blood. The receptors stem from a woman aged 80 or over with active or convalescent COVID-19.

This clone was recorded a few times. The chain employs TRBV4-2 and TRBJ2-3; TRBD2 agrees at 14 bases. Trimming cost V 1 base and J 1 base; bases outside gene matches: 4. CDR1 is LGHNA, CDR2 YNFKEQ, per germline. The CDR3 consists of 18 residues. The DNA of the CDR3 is TGTGCCAGCAGCCAAGGACTAGCGGGAGGGACGGGCACAGATACGCAGTATTTT. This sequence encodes CASSQGLAGGTGTDTQYF.

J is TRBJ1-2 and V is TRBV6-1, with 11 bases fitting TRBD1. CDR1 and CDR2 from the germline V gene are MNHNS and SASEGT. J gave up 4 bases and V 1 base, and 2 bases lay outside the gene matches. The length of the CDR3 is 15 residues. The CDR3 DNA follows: TGTGCCAGCAGTGAAGGGACAGGGGGCTTCTATGGCTACACCTTC. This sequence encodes CASSEGTGGFYGYTF.

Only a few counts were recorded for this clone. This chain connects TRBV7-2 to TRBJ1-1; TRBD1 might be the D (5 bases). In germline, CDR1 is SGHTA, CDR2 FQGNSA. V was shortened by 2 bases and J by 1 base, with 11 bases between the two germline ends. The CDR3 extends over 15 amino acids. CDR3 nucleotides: TGTGCCAGCAGCTTACGAGACAGACAGAACACTGAAGCTTTCTTT. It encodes CASSLRDRQNTEAFF.

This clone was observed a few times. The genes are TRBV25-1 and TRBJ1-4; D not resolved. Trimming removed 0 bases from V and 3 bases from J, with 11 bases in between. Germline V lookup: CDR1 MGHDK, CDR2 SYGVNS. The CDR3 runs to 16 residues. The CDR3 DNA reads TGTGCCAGCAGTGAATACAGAACAGCCTCTAATGAAAAACTGTTTTTT. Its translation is CASSEYRTASNEKLFF.

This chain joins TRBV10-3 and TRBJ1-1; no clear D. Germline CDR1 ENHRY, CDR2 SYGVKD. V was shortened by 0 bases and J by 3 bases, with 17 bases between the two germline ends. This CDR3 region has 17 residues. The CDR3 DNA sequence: TGTGCCATCAGTGAGTCGAATTGGCCAGGTGAAGACACTGAAGCTTTCTTT. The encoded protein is CAISESNWPGEDTEAFF.

The CDR3 sequence: CASSVSQGSPLHF. The CDR3 DNA reads TGTGCCAGCAGTGTTTCCCAGGGTTCACCCCTCCACTTT. The chain is built from TRBV6-4 and TRBJ1-6, with D tentatively TRBD1 (5 bases). Trimming took 4 bases from V and 9 from J, leaving 10 bases between them. This CDR3 region has 13 residues. CDR1 MRHNA and CDR2 SNTAGT come from the germline V gene.

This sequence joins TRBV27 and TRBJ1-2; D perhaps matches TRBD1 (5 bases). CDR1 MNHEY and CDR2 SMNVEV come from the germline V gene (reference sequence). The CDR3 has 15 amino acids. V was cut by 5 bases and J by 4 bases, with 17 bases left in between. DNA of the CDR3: TGTGCCAGCAGTCCCTACCCAACAGGCGTCTATGGCTACACCTTC. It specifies CASSPYPTGVYGYTF.

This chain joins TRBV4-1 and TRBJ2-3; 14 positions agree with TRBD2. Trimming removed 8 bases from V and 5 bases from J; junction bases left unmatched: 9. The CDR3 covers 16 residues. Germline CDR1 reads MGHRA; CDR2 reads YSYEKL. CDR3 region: CASSSRLAGGIDTQYF. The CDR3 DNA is TGCGCCAGCTCCTCCCGACTAGCGGGGGGGATAGATACGCAGTATTTT.

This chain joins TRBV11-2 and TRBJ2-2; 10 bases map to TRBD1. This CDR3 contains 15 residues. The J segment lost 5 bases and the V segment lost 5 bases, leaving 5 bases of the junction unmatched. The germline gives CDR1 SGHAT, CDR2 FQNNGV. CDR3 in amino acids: CASSLRQGATGELFF. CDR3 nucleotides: TGTGCCAGCAGCCTGCGACAGGGGGCTACCGGGGAGCTGTTTTTT. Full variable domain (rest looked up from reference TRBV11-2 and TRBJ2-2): EAGVAQSPRYKIIEKRQSVAFWCNPISGHATLYWYQQILGQGPKLLIQFQNNGVVDDSQLPKDRFSAERLKGVDSTLKIQPAKLEDSAVYLCASSLRQGATGELFFGEGSRLTVL.

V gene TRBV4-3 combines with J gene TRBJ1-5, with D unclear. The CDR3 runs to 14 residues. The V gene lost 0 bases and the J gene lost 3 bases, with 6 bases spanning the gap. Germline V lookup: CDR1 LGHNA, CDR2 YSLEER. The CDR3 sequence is CASSQEGNNQPQHF. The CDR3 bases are TGCGCCAGCAGCCAAGAGGGCAACAATCAGCCCCAGCATTTT.

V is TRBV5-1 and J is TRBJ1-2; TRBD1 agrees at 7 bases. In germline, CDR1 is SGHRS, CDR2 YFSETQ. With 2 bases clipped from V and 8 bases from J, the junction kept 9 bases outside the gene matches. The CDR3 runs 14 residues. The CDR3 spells CASSFSRDSFGYTF. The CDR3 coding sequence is TGCGCCAGCAGCTTTTCCCGGGACAGTTTCGGCTACACCTTC.

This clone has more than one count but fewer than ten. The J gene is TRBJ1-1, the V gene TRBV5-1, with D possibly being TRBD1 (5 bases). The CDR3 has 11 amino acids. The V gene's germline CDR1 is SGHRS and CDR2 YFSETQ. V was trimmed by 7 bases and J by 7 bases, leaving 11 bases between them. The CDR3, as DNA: TGCGCCAGCTCTAGGGGTAATGAAGCTTTCTTT. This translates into CASSRGNEAFF.

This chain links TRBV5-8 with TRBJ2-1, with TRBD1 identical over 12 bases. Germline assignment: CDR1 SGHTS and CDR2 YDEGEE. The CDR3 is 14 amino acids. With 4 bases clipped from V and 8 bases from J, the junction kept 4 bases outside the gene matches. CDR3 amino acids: CASSPGQGADEQFF. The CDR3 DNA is TGTGCCAGCAGCCCGGGACAGGGGGCCGATGAGCAGTTCTTC.

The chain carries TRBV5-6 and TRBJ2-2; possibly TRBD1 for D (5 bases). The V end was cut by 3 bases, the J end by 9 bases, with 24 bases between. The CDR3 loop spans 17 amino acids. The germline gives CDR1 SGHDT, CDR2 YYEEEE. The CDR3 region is CASSSSFPLSGARELFF. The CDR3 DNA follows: TGTGCCAGCAGCTCCAGCTTCCCCCTAAGTGGGGCCCGGGAGCTGTTTTTT.

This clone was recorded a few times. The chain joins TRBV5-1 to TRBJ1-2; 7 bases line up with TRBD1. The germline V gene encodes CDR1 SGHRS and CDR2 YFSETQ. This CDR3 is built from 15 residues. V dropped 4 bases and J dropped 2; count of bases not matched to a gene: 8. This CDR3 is CASSQRGDRNYGYTF. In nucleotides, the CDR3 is TGCGCCAGCAGCCAGCGGGGGGACAGAAACTATGGCTACACCTTC.

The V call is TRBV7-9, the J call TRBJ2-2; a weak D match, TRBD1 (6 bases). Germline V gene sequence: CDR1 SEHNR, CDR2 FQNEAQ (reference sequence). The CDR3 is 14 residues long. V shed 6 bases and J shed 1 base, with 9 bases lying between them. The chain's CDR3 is CASSGTKNTGELFF. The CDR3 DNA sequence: TGTGCCAGCAGTGGGACAAAGAACACCGGGGAGCTGTTTTTT.

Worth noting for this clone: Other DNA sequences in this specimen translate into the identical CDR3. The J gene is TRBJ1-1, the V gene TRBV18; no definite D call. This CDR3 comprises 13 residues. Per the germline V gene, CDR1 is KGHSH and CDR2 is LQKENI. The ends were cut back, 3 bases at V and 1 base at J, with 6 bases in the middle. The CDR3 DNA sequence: TGTGCCAGCTCACCGGGAGCGAACACTGAAGCTTTCTTT. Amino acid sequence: CASSPGANTEAFF.

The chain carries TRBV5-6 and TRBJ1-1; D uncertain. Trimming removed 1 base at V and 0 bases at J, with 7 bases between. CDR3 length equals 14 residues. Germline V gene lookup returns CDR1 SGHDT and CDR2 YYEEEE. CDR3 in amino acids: CASSLNQLNTEAFF. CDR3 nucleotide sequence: TGTGCCAGCAGCTTGAATCAGTTGAACACTGAAGCTTTCTTT. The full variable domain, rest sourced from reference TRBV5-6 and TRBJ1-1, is DAGVTQSPTHLIKTRGQQVTLRCSPKSGHDTVSWYQQALGQGPQFIFQYYEEEERQRGNFPDRFSGHQFPNYSSELNVNALLLGDSALYLCASSLNQLNTEAFFGQGTRLTVV.

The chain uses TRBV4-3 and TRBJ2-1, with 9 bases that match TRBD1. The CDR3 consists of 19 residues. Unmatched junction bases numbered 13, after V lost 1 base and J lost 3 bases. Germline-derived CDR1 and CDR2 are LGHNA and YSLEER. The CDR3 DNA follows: TGCGCCAGCAGCCAAGGTCCGGGACAGGGAATTTGGTTCTACAATGAGCAGTTCTTC. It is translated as CASSQGPGQGIWFYNEQFF.

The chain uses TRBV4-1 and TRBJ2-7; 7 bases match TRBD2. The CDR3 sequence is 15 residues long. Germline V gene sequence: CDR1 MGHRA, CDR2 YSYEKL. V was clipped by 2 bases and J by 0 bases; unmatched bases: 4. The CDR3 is CASSQLGGVSYEQYF. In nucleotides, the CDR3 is TGCGCCAGCAGCCAATTGGGGGGGGTCTCCTACGAGCAGTACTTC.

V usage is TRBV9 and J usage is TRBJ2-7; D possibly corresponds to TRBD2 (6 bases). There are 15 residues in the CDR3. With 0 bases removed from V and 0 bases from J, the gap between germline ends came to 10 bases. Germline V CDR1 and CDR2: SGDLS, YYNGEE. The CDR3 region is CASSVASESSYEQYF. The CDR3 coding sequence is TGTGCCAGCAGCGTAGCTAGCGAGAGCTCCTACGAGCAGTACTTC.

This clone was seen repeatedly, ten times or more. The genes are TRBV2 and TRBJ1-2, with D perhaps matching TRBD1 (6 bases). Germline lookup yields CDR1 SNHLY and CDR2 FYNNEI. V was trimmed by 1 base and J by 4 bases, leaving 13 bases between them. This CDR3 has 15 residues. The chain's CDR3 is CASSEELSRGYGYTF. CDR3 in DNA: TGTGCCAGCAGTGAAGAACTTAGCAGGGGCTATGGCTACACCTTC.

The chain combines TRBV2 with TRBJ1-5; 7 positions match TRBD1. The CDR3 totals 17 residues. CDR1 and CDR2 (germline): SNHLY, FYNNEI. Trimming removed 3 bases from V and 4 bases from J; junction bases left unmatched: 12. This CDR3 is CASSELAGTADNQPQHF. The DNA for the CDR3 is TGTGCCAGCAGTGAGTTGGCCGGGACAGCGGATAATCAGCCCCAGCATTTT.

The CDR3 DNA sequence: TGTGCCACCACCGGAGGCACAGATACGCAGTATTTT. Encoded protein: CATTGGTDTQYF. The chain combines TRBV10-3 with TRBJ2-3; D is ambiguous. Germline values: CDR1 ENHRY, CDR2 SYGVKD. The CDR3 contains 12 residues. V was cut by 10 bases and J by 1 base, with 9 bases left in between.

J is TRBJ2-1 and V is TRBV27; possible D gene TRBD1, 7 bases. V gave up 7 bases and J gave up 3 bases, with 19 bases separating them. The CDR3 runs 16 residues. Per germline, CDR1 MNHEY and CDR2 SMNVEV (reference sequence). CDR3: CASTPRDSGGYNEQFF. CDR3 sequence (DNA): TGTGCCAGCACCCCGAGGGACTCAGGGGGCTACAATGAGCAGTTCTTC.